These T cell receptor beta chains were read from a single sample in a study of cytomegalovirus exposure and HLA in healthy donors. Method: immunoSEQ multiplex PCR; TCRdb's copy keeps in-frame clones and lacks some. Of approximately 98,000 clones in the sample, 90% to 96% are singletons; the top ten hold 0.67%. Sequencing used PBMCs. The receptors were gathered from a young woman in good health and CMV-seronegative. Each CDR3 is given with its conserved first and last residue. Each record gives: V gene, D gene, clone size, J gene, CDR3 DNA, CDR3 protein. D genes are given only for firm matches. Not every row has a clone size; where given, it reads once, few, many or a size class.

TRBV6-6	NA	NA	TRBJ2-7	TGTGCCAGCGACAAAGGGGGGGGCTACGAGCAGTACTTC	CASDKGGGYEQYF
TRBV9	TRBD2	NA	TRBJ2-3	TGTGCCAGCAGCGTGGGAGCGGGGGCCCGGGATACGCAGTATTTT	CASSVGAGARDTQYF
TRBV5-1	TRBD2	NA	TRBJ2-1	TGCGCCAGCAGTGGGCGGGGGGGCAATGAGCAGTTCTTC	CASSGRGGNEQFF
TRBV7-9	NA	NA	TRBJ2-1	TGTGCCAGCAGCCCCACCCTCGCGGGGCTCTACAATGAGCAGTTCTTC	CASSPTLAGLYNEQFF
TRBV2	TRBD1	NA	TRBJ1-5	TGTGCCAGCAGTGGACAGGGCCCGGCGGAGCCCCAGCATTTT	CASSGQGPAEPQHF
TRBV29-1	NA	NA	TRBJ1-1	TGCAGCGTTGAAGGAGGGAGAGACTCTGAAGCTTTCTTT	CSVEGGRDSEAFF
TRBV10-1	NA	NA	TRBJ1-2	TGCGCCAGCAGTGAGTTCAGGCAGGGGATGGAGGGCTACACCTTC	CASSEFRQGMEGYTF
TRBV18	TRBD1	NA	TRBJ2-4	TGTGCCAGCTCACCGGACAGGTACGAAAACATTCAGTACTTC	CASSPDRYENIQYF
TRBV4-2	TRBD2	NA	TRBJ2-7	TGTGCCAGCAGCCAAGCTAATAGCGGGGGGGTTGGGGAGCAGTACTTC	CASSQANSGGVGEQYF
TRBV5-1	NA	NA	TRBJ1-1	TGCGCCAGCAGCTCAAAAACAGGGTACACTGAAGCTTTCTTT	CASSSKTGYTEAFF
TRBV6-5	NA	NA	TRBJ1-1	TGTGCCAGCAGAAGGGACTTGGGCACTGAAGCTTTCTTT	CASRRDLGTEAFF
TRBV7-8	NA	NA	TRBJ1-2	TGTGCCAGCAGCTTAGTGGACAGAAACTATGGCTACACCTTC	CASSLVDRNYGYTF
TRBV30	TRBD2	NA	TRBJ2-1	TGTGCCTGGAGTGTAGTTGCGGGGGGGCTTGATGAGCAGTTCTTC	CAWSVVAGGLDEQFF
TRBV15	NA	NA	TRBJ2-2	TGTGCCACCAGCACGCGAACCGGGGGTCCGAACACCGGGGAGCTGTTTTTT	CATSTRTGGPNTGELFF
TRBV19	TRBD1	NA	TRBJ2-7	TGTGCCAGTAGTATTGGGGAGGGGACAGGGTCTTACGAGCAGTACTTC	CASSIGEGTGSYEQYF
TRBV10-2	NA	few	TRBJ1-2	TGCGCCAGCAGTGATAGGAGGAACTATGGCTACACCTTC	CASSDRRNYGYTF
TRBV16	NA	NA	TRBJ1-4	TGTGCCAGCCGTGGGACATCCAATGAAAAACTGTTTTTT	CASRGTSNEKLFF
TRBV6-5	NA	NA	TRBJ1-2	TGTGCCAGCAGTTACTCTGCGGGAGGCATTGGCTACACCTTC	CASSYSAGGIGYTF
TRBV11-2	TRBD1	NA	TRBJ1-1	TGTGCCAGCAGCTTAGCGGACAGGGGTCGGGGCACTGAAGCTTTCTTT	CASSLADRGRGTEAFF
TRBV5-1	TRBD1	NA	TRBJ2-7	TGCGCCAGCAGCGTTCAGGGGGTAAGGGAGTACGAGCAGTACTTC	CASSVQGVREYEQYF
TRBV19	TRBD1	NA	TRBJ1-5	TGTGCCAGTAGGACAGGGGGCACCAATCAGCCCCAGCATTTT	CASRTGGTNQPQHF
TRBV15	NA	NA	TRBJ2-7	TGTGCCACCAGCACAAACAGGGACTCCTACGAGCAGTACTTC	CATSTNRDSYEQYF
TRBV29-1	NA	NA	TRBJ1-2	TGCAGCGTTGGGGGTGTGGGGACAAACTATGGCTACACCTTC	CSVGGVGTNYGYTF
TRBV6-1	TRBD1	NA	TRBJ1-2	TGTGCCAGCAGGGAGGACAGGCTTCGCTATGGCTACACCTTC	CASREDRLRYGYTF
TRBV5-8	NA	NA	TRBJ2-2	TGTGCCAGCAGCTCGGAACAGGCCGGGGAGCTGTTTTTT	CASSSEQAGELFF
TRBV6-5	NA	NA	TRBJ1-1	TGTGCCAGCAGTTACTCGAGGCTGGGGGGGAACACTGAAGCTTTCTTT	CASSYSRLGGNTEAFF
TRBV5-4	NA	NA	TRBJ1-1	TGTGCCAGCAGCCTCGGACGGGGGAACACTGAAGCTTTCTTT	CASSLGRGNTEAFF
TRBV28	NA	NA	TRBJ1-1	TGTGCCAGCAACTCTCGGACAGACGAAGCTTTCTTT	CASNSRTDEAFF
TRBV28	NA	NA	TRBJ1-3	TGTGCCAGCAGTCTAAGGGGGGGGCGTGGAAACACCATATATTTT	CASSLRGGRGNTIYF
TRBV28	TRBD1	NA	TRBJ1-2	TGTGCCAGCAGGACAGGGGTACACGGCTACACCTTC	CASRTGVHGYTF
TRBV7-9	TRBD1	NA	TRBJ1-1	TGTGCCAGCAGCTCAACAATAATCCGACAGGGCGTGGACACTGAAGCTTTCTTT	CASSSTIIRQGVDTEAFF
TRBV19	TRBD2	NA	TRBJ2-3	TGTGCCAGTAGTATAGATGCGAAACTGACGGGGGGGTCCACGAATACGCAGTATTTT	CASSIDAKLTGGSTNTQYF
TRBV9	TRBD1	NA	TRBJ1-3	TGTGCCAGCAGCGTGGACAGGGAAAAGGGTGGAAACACCATATATTTT	CASSVDREKGGNTIYF
TRBV27	TRBD1	NA	TRBJ2-7	TGTGCCAGCGGCGGACAGGGGCAGTACGAGCAGTACTTC	CASGGQGQYEQYF
TRBV6-5	TRBD1	once	TRBJ1-1	TGTGCCAGCAGTTACTCGGAGACAGGGGAGGCCACTGAAGCTTTCTTT	CASSYSETGEATEAFF
TRBV28	TRBD1	NA	TRBJ2-1	TGTGCCAGCAAGTCGTTTGGGGTAGGGACAGGGAACAATGAGCAGTTCTTC	CASKSFGVGTGNNEQFF
TRBV7-2	NA	NA	TRBJ1-1	TGTGCCAGCAGCTTACATTCGGCAGGGCTTACTGAAGCTTTCTTT	CASSLHSAGLTEAFF
TRBV27	TRBD1	NA	TRBJ2-7	TGTGCCAGCAGTTTAACCGGGACAGCCTACGAGCAGTACTTC	CASSLTGTAYEQYF
TRBV7-8	NA	NA	TRBJ2-7	TGTGCCAGCAGCTTGGGCGGATTCAGGGACGAGCAGTACTTC	CASSLGGFRDEQYF
TRBV9	TRBD1	NA	TRBJ2-3	TGTGCCAGCAGCGTAGGACAGGGGCCCCCAGATACGCAGTATTTT	CASSVGQGPPDTQYF
TRBV7-2	NA	NA	TRBJ1-2	TGTGCCAGCAGCTTAGGCGGTTCTAACTATGGCTACACCTTC	CASSLGGSNYGYTF
TRBV7-8	NA	NA	TRBJ2-5	TGTGCCAGCAGTGCGGGGGCCAGGGAGACCCAGTACTTC	CASSAGARETQYF
TRBV21-1	NA	NA	TRBJ1-4	TGTGCCAGCAGCGGGACAGGGGTTTCCAATTTAAATGAAAAACTGTTTTTT	CASSGTGVSNLNEKLFF
TRBV30	TRBD1	NA	TRBJ2-7	TGTGCCTGGAGCCAAGGGGGACAGGGGTACGAGCAGTACTTC	CAWSQGGQGYEQYF
TRBV5-4	TRBD2	NA	TRBJ2-2	TGTGCCAGCAGTCGAGCGGGGGCCCCGCTGAACACCGGGGAGCTGTTTTTT	CASSRAGAPLNTGELFF
TRBV4-1	TRBD2	once	TRBJ2-7	TGCGCCAGCAGTCCGGGGGGCGACACACTAGCGGGGGGAACCTACGAGCAGTACTTC	CASSPGGDTLAGGTYEQYF
TRBV4-2	NA	once	TRBJ1-5	TGTGCCAGCAGCCCCGTGGAGGGGCAGCCCCAGCATTTT	CASSPVEGQPQHF
TRBV7-6	NA	NA	TRBJ2-3	TGTGCCAGCAGCTTAGCGGGCGGGTTTGCAGATACGCAGTATTTT	CASSLAGGFADTQYF
TRBV18	NA	NA	TRBJ2-7	TGTGCCAGCTCGGGAACAGGATTTTCCTACGAGCAGTACTTC	CASSGTGFSYEQYF
TRBV7-2	NA	NA	TRBJ1-4	TGTGCCAGCCGGCGGAGTACGCGTAATGAAAAACTGTTTTTT	CASRRSTRNEKLFF